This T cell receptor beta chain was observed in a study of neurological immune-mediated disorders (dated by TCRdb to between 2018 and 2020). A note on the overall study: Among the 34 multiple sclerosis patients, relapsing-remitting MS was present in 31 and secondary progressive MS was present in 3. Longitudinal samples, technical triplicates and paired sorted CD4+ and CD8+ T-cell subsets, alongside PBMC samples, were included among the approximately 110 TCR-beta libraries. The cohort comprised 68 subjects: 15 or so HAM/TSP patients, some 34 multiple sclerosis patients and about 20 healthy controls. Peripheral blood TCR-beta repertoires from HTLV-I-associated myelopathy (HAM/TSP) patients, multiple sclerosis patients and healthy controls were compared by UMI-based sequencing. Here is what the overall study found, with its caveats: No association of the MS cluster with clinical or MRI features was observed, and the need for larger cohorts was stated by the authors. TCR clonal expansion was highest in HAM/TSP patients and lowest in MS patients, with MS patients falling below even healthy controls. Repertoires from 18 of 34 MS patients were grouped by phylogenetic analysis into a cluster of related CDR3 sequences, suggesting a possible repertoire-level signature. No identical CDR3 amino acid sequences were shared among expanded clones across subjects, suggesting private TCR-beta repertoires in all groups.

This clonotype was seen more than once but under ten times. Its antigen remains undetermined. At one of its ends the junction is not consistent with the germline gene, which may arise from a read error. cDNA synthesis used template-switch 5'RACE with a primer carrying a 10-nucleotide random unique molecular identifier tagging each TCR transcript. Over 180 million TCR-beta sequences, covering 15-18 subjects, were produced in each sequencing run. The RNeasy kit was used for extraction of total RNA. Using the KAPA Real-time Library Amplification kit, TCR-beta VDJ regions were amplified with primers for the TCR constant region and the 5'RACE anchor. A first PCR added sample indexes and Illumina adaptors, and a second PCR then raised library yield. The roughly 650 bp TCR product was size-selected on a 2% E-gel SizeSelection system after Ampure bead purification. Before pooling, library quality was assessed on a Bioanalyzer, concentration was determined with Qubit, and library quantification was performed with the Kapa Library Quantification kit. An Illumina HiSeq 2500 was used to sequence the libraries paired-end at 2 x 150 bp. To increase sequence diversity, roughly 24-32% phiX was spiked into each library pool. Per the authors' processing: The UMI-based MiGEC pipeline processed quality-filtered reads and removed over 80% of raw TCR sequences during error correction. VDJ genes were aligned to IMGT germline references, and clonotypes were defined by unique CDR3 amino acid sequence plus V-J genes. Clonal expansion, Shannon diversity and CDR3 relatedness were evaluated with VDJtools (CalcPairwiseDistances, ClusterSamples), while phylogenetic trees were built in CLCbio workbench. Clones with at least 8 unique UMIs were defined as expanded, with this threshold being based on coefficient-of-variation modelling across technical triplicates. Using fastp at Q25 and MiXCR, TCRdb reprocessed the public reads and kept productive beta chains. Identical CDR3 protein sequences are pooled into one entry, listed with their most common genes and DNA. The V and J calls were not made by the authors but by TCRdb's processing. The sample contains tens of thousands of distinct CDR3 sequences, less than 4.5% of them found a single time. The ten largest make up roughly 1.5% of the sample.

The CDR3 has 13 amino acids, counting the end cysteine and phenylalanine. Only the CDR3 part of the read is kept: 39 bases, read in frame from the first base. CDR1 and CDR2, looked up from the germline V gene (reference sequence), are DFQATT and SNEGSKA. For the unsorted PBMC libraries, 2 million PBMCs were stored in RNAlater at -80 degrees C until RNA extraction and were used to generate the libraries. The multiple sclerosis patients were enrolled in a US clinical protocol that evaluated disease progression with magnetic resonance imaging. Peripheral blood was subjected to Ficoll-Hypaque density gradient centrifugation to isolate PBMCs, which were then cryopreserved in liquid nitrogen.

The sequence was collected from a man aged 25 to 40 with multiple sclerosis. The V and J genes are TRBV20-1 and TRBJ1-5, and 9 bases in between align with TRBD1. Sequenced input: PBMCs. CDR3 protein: CSAHTGGNQPQNF. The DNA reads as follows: TGCAGTGCCCACACAGGGGGCAATCAGCCCCAGAATTTT.